Each of the 2 T cell receptor beta chains below was sequenced from the same sample in a study of neurological immune-mediated disorders. TCRdb analysed the 5' RACE reads with MiXCR anew, one entry per CDR3 protein. Here the sample spans about 50,000 distinct CDR3 sequences, over 4.5% being singletons. Sequences were obtained from CD4+ T cells from blood. The receptors shown here come from a woman aged 18-29 years with multiple sclerosis.

In its sample, this clonotype was seen a few times. The chain employs TRBV7-9 and TRBJ2-3, with D possibly matching TRBD1 (6 bases). Trimming took 5 bases from V and 0 from J, leaving 18 bases between them. The CDR3 consists of 17 residues. Per germline, CDR1 SEHNR and CDR2 FQNEAQ (reference sequence). CDR3 nucleotide sequence: TGTGCCAGCAGCCCCTTGGACAGAAGTGCTAGCACAGATACGCAGTATTTT. Translated, it gives CASSPLDRSASTDTQYF.

There are many counts of this clonotype. The chain is built from TRBV7-2 and TRBJ2-7; 9 bases map to TRBD2. Germline loops: CDR1 SGHTA, CDR2 FQGNSA. Germline trimming cut 4 bases from V and 5 bases from J; bases unmatched to any gene: 3. CDR3 size: 13 residues. CDR3 DNA: TGTGCCAGCAGCTCAGCGGGAGGCCACGAGCAGTACGTC. This codes for CASSSAGGHEQYV.